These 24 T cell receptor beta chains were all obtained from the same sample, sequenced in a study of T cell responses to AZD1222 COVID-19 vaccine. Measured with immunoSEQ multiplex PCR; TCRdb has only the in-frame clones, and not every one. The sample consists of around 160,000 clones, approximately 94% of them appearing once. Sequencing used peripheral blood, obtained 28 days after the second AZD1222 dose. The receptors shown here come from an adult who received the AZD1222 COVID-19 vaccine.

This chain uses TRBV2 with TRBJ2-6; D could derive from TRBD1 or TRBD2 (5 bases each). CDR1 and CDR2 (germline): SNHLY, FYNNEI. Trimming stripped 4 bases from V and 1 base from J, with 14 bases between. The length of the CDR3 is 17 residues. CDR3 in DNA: TGTGCCAGCAGTGGGACGGGACGATCATCTGGGGCCAACGTCCTGACTTTC. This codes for CASSGTGRSSGANVLTF. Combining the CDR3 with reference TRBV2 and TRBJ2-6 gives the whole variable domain EPEVTQTPSHQVTQMGQEVILRCVPISNHLYFYWYRQILGQKVEFLVSFYNNEISEKSEIFDDQFSVERPDGSNFTLKIRSTKLEDSAMYFCASSGTGRSSGANVLTFGAGSRLTVL.

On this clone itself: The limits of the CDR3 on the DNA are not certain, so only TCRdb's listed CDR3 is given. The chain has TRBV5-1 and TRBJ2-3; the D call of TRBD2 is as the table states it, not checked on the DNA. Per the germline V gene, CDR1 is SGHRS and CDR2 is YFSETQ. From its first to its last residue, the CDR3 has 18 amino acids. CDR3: CASSILGRDRPSTDTQYF.

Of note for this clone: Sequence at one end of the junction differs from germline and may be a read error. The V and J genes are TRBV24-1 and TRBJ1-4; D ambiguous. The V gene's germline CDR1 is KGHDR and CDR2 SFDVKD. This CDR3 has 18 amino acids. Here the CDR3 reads CATSGLSAESATNEKLFF. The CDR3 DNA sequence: TGTGCCACCAGTGGTTTGTCGGCAGAGAGCGCAACTAATGAAAAACTGTTTTTT.

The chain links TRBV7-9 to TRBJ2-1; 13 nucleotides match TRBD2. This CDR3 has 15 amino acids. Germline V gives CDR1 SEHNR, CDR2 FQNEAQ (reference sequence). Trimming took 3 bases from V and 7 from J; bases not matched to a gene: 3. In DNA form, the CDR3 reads TGTGCCAGCAGCTTGGGACTAGCGGGACGGAATGAGCAGTTCTTC. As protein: CASSLGLAGRNEQFF. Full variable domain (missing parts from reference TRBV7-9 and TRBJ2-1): DTGVSQNPRHKITKRGQNVTFRCDPISEHNRLYWYRQTLGQGPEFLTYFQNEAQLEKSRLLSDRFSAERPKGSFSTLEIQRTEQGDSAMYLCASSLGLAGRNEQFFGPGTRLTVL.

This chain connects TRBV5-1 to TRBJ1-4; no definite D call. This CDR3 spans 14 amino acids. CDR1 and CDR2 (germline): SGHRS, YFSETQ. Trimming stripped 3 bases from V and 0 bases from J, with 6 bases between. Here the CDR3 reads CASSSTTTNEKLFF. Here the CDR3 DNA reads TGCGCCAGCAGCTCGACAACAACTAATGAAAAACTGTTTTTT.

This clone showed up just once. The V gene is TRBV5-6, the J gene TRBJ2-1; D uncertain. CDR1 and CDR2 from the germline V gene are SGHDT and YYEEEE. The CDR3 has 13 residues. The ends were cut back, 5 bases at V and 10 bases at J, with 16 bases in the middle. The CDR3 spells CASSLGAPGEQFF. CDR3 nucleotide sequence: TGTGCCAGCAGTTTAGGAGCCCCCGGAGAGCAGTTCTTC.

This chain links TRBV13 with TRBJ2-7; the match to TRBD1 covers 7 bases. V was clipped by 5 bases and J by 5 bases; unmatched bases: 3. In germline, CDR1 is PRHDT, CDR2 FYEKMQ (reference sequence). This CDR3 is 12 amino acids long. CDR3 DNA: TGTGCCAGCAGCCTCACAGGGGACGAGCAGTACTTC. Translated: CASSLTGDEQYF.

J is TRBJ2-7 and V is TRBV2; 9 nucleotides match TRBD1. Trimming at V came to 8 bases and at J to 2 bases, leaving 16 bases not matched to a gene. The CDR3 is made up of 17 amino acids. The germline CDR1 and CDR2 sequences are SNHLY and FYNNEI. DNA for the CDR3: TGTGCCAGCTCTCCGGGACAGGGACTTAAACTTACCTACGAGCAGTACTTC. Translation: CASSPGQGLKLTYEQYF. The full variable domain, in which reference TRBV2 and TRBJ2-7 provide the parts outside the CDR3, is EPEVTQTPSHQVTQMGQEVILRCVPISNHLYFYWYRQILGQKVEFLVSFYNNEISEKSEIFDDQFSVERPDGSNFTLKIRSTKLEDSAMYFCASSPGQGLKLTYEQYFGPGTRLTVT.

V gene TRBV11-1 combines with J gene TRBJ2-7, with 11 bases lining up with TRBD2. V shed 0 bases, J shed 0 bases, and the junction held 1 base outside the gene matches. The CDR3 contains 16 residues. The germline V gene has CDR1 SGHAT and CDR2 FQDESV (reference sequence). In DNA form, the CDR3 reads TGTGCCAGCAGCTTAGCTGGGACTAGCGGCTCCTACGAGCAGTACTTC. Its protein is CASSLAGTSGSYEQYF.

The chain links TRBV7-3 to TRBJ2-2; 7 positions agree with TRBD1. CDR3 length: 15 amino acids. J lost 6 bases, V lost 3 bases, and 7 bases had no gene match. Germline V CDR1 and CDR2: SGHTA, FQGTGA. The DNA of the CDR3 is TGTGCCAGCAGCTTCTCAGGGGGTAGGGCCGGGGAGCTGTTTTTT. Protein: CASSFSGGRAGELFF.

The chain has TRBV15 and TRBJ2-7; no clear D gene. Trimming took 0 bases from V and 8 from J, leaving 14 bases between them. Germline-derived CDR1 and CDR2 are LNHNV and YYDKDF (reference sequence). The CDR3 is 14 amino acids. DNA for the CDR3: TGTGCCACCAGCAGAGATAGGGTCAGGTTGCAGCAGTACTTC. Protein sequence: CATSRDRVRLQQYF.

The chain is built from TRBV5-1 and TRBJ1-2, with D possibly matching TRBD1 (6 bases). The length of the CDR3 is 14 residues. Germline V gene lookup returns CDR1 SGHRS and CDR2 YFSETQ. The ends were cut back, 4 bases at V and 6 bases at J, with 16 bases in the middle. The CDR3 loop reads CASSPGGLLNGYTF. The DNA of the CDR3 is TGCGCCAGCAGCCCGGGGGGCCTCCTCAATGGCTACACCTTC.

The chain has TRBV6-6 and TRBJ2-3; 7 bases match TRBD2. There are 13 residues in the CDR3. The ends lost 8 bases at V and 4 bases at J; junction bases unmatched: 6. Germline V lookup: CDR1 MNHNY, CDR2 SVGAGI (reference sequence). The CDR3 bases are TGTGCCAGCTTCGCTAGCGGCTCAGATACGCAGTATTTT. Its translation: CASFASGSDTQYF.

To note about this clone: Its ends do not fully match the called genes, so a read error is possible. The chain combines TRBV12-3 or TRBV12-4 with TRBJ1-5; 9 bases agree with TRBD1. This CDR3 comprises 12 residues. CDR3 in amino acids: CASSWDREGTYF. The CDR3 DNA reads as TGTGCCAGCAGTTGGGACAGGGAAGGGACCTATTTT.

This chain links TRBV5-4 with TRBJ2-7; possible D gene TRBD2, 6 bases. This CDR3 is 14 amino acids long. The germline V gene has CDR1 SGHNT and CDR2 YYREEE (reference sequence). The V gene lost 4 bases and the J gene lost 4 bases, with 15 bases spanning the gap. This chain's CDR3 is CASSAAGKPYEQYF. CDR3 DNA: TGTGCCAGCAGCGCGGCGGGGAAACCTTACGAGCAGTACTTC.

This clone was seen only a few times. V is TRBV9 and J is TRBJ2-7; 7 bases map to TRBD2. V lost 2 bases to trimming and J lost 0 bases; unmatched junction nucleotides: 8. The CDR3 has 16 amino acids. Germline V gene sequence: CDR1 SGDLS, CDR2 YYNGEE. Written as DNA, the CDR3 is TGTGCCAGCAGCGTGGGCGGGATAGCGGGCTCCTACGAGCAGTACTTC. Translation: CASSVGGIAGSYEQYF.

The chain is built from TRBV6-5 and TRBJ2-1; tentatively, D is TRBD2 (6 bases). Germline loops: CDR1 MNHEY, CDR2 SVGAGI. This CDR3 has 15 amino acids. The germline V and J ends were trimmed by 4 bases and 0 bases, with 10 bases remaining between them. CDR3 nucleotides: TGTGCCAGCAGTTCCCCGACTAGCTCCTACAATGAGCAGTTCTTC. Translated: CASSSPTSSYNEQFF.

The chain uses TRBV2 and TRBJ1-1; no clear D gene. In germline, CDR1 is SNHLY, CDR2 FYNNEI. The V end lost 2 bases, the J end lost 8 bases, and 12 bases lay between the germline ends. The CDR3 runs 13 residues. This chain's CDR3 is CASSERETGEAFF. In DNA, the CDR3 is TGTGCCAGCAGTGAACGGGAAACTGGAGAAGCTTTCTTT.

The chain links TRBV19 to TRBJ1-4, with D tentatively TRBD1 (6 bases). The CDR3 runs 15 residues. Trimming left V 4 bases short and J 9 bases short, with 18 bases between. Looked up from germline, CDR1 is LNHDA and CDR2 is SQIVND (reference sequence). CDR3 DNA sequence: TGTGCCAGTAGTACAGAAGGGGGGGCGGCAAAAAAACTGTTTTTT. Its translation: CASSTEGGAAKKLFF.

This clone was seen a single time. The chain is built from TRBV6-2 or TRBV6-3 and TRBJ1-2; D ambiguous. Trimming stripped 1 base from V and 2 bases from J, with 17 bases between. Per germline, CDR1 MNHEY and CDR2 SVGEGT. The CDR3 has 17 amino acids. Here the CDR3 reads CASSYWLAKGKNYGYTF. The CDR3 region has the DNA TGTGCCAGCAGTTACTGGCTCGCAAAAGGGAAGAACTATGGCTACACCTTC.

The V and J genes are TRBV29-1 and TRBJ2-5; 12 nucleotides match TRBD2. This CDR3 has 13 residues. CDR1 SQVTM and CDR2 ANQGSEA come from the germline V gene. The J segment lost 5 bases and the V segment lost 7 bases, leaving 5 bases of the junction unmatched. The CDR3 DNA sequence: TGCAGCGGACGACTAGCGGGAGCGGAGACCCAGTACTTC. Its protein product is CSGRLAGAETQYF. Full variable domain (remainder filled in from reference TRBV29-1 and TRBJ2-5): SAVISQKPSRDICQRGTSLTIQCQVDSQVTMMFWYRQQPGQSLTLIATANQGSEATYESGFVIDKFPISRPNLTFSTLTVSNMSPEDSSIYLCSGRLAGAETQYFGPGTRLLVL.

The CDR3 protein is CASSLQGAGYGYTF. CDR3 DNA sequence: TGTGCCAGCAGCTTACAGGGGGCGGGTTATGGCTACACCTTC. The chain has TRBV7-2 and TRBJ1-2; 8 positions match TRBD1. CDR1 and CDR2 from the germline V gene are SGHTA and FQGNSA. The V and J ends lost 2 bases and 5 bases, in that order; junction bases with no gene match: 4. The CDR3 totals 14 residues.

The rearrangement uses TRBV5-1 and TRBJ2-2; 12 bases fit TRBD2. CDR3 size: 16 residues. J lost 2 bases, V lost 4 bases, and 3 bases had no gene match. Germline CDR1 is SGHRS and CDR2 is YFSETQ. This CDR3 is CASSTGLAGNTGELFF. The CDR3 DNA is TGCGCCAGCAGCACAGGACTAGCGGGAAACACCGGGGAGCTGTTTTTT.

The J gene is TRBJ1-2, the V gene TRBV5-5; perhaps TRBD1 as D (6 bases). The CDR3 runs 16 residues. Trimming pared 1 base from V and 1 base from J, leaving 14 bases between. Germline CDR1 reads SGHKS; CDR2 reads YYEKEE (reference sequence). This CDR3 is CASSLLGAGINYGYTF. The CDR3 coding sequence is TGTGCCAGCAGCTTGTTGGGGGCAGGTATTAACTATGGCTACACCTTC.